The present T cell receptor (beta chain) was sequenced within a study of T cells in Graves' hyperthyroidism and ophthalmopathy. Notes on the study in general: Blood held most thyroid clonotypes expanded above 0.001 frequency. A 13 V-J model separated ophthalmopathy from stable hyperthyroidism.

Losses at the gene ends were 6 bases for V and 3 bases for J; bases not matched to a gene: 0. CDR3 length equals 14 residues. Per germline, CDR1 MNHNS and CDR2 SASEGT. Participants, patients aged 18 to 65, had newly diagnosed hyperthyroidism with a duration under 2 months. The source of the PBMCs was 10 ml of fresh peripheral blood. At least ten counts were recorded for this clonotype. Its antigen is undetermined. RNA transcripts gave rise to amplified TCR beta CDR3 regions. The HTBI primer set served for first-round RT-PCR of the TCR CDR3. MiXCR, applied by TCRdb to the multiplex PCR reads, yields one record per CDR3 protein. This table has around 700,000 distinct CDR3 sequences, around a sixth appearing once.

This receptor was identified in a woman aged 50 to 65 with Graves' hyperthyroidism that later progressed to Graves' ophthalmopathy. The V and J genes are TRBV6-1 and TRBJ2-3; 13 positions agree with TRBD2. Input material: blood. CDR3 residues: CASRGLAGTDTQYF. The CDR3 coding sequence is TGTGCCAGCAGGGGACTAGCGGGGACAGATACGCAGTATTTT.